This is a list of T cell receptor beta chains from one sample in a study of early T cells in non-severe SARS-CoV-2 infection. One entry per CDR3 protein, called by TCRdb with MiXCR from the 5' RACE reads. Of tens of thousands of distinct CDR3 sequences in the sample, roughly 4.6% are singletons; the top ten hold approximately 5.2%. Sample: whole blood, taken at baseline. The source of these receptors is an adult who was a healthcare worker with PCR-confirmed SARS-CoV-2 infection or an uninfected control (not recorded which). The CDR3 runs from the conserved cysteine through the conserved F or W. Each record gives: D gene, clone size, J gene, V gene, CDR3 protein, CDR3 DNA. The D gene is left open where the match is weak. Some rows mark clone size as missing; the rest say once, few, many or name a class of expanded clone.

-	few	TRBJ1-1	TRBV12-5	CASGLEGSNTEAFF	TGTGCTAGTGGTTTAGAAGGCAGCAACACTGAAGCTTTCTTT
-	few	TRBJ2-1	TRBV14	CASSPNRRPHNEQFF	TGTGCCAGCAGCCCGAACAGGCGGCCACACAATGAGCAGTTCTTC
TRBD1	many	TRBJ1-2	TRBV9	CASSAVTGQGPSGYTF	TGTGCCAGCAGCGCCGTGACGGGACAGGGGCCCTCGGGCTACACCTTC
-	many	TRBJ2-1	TRBV20-1	CSAEFLAEGGNEQFF	TGCAGTGCAGAGTTCCTGGCCGAAGGGGGGAATGAGCAGTTCTTC
-	many	TRBJ2-1	TRBV6-2/TRBV6-3	CASSTSSYNEQFF	TGTGCCAGCAGCACGAGCTCCTACAATGAGCAGTTCTTC
-	medium-sized	TRBJ1-5	TRBV7-2	CASSLRGNQPQHF	TGTGCCAGCAGCTTACGGGGGAACCAGCCCCAGCATTTT
-	many	TRBJ2-2	TRBV10-3	CAIGAGANTGELFF	TGTGCCATCGGTGCGGGGGCAAACACCGGGGAGCTGTTTTTT
-	many	TRBJ2-7	TRBV6-5	CASSYSPGSSYEQYF	TGTGCCAGCAGTTACTCACCGGGAAGTTCCTACGAGCAGTACTTC
TRBD1	many	TRBJ2-6	TRBV4-3	CASSQGDRLISGANVLTF	TGCGCCAGCAGCCAGGGGGACAGGTTGATCTCTGGGGCCAACGTCCTGACTTTC
-	many	TRBJ2-5	TRBV27	CASSLPGDTVTQYF	TGTGCCAGCAGTTTGCCAGGGGATACGGTGACCCAGTACTTC
-	many	TRBJ1-4	TRBV6-1	CASSEAGRTTNEKLFF	TGTGCCAGCAGTGAGGCGGGACGGACAACTAATGAAAAACTGTTTTTT
TRBD1	few	TRBJ1-5	TRBV20-1	CSAPRRQGLNQPQHF	TGCAGTGCGCCCCGCCGACAGGGCCTCAATCAGCCCCAGCATTTT
-	few	TRBJ1-5	TRBV11-2	CASSLGDSPVMNQPQHF	TGTGCCAGCAGCTTAGGGGATAGCCCTGTGATGAATCAGCCCCAGCATTTT
-	many	TRBJ2-1	TRBV12-5	CASGPRARGVLDEQFF	TGTGCTAGTGGCCCCCGAGCTAGGGGCGTACTTGATGAGCAGTTCTTC
TRBD2	many	TRBJ2-1	TRBV12-3/TRBV12-4	CASTPSGFYNEQFF	TGTGCCAGCACCCCTAGCGGGTTCTACAATGAGCAGTTCTTC
TRBD1	many	TRBJ2-1	TRBV24-1	CATSLAGGNEQFF	TGTGCCACCAGTTTGGCAGGGGGCAATGAGCAGTTCTTC
-	few	TRBJ2-5	TRBV18	CASSPDREETQYF	TGTGCCAGCTCACCGGACAGAGAAGAGACCCAGTACTTC
-	many	TRBJ1-1	TRBV7-9	CASSILGGTVDTEAFF	TGTGCCAGCAGCATACTGGGGGGTACAGTTGACACTGAAGCTTTCTTT
TRBD1	many	TRBJ2-7	TRBV11-2	CASSIIMGQGYEQYF	TGTGCCAGCAGCATCATAATGGGACAGGGTTACGAGCAGTACTTC
-	few	TRBJ2-3	TRBV24-1	CATSDFGGADTQYF	TGTGCCACCAGTGATTTTGGGGGAGCAGATACGCAGTATTTT
TRBD1	many	TRBJ1-4	TRBV10-3	CATNDRDAVGQREKLFF	TGTGCCACAAACGACAGGGACGCAGTGGGTCAGCGGGAAAAACTGTTTTTT
TRBD1	few	TRBJ2-3	TRBV5-1	CASSKQGALADTQYF	TGCGCCAGCAGCAAACAGGGGGCTCTTGCAGATACGCAGTATTTT
-	many	TRBJ2-7	TRBV6-5	CASVQQLPYEQYF	TGTGCCAGCGTCCAACAGCTACCCTACGAGCAGTACTTC
-	many	TRBJ2-1	TRBV5-1	CASSLHDTDNEQFF	TGCGCCAGCAGCTTGCATGATACTGACAATGAGCAGTTCTTC
TRBD2	many	TRBJ2-1	TRBV20-1	CSAATGLAGGRQFF	TGCAGTGCCGCTACGGGACTAGCGGGAGGCCGTCAGTTCTTC
TRBD1	few	TRBJ2-2	TRBV2	CASSARQGANTGELFF	TGTGCCAGCAGTGCCCGACAGGGGGCGAACACCGGGGAGCTGTTTTTT
TRBD2	many	TRBJ2-3	TRBV7-3	CASSLWASGNTDTQYF	TGTGCCAGCAGCTTATGGGCTAGCGGGAACACAGATACGCAGTATTTT
-	medium-sized	TRBJ2-5	TRBV20-1	CSARGSQGTQYF	TGCAGTGCTAGAGGTTCACAAGGGACCCAGTACTTC
TRBD1	many	TRBJ2-7	TRBV7-2	CASSENPGQGYEQYF	TGTGCCAGCAGCGAAAATCCGGGACAGGGCTACGAGCAGTACTTC
-	many	TRBJ1-4	TRBV7-2	CASSFYLGEKLFF	TGTGCCAGCAGCTTCTACCTGGGGGAAAAACTGTTTTTT
-	few	TRBJ2-5	TRBV3-1	CATTRGDQETQYF	TGTGCCACCACCCGAGGCGACCAAGAGACCCAGTACTTC
TRBD2	few	TRBJ2-7	TRBV5-4	CASSQGLAGGAYEQYF	TGTGCCAGCAGCCAGGGACTAGCGGGGGGGGCCTACGAGCAGTACTTC
TRBD2	many	TRBJ2-7	TRBV29-1	CSVGGLGNSYEQYF	TGCAGCGTTGGGGGACTAGGAAATTCCTACGAGCAGTACTTC
-	many	TRBJ2-7	TRBV5-4	CASSLVSMEQYF	TGTGCCAGCAGCTTGGTCTCTATGGAGCAGTACTTC
TRBD2	many	TRBJ2-3	TRBV5-8	CASSFTGTSGADTQYF	TGTGCCAGCAGCTTCACCGGGACTAGCGGGGCAGATACGCAGTATTTT
-	many	TRBJ1-2	TRBV18	CASSDTGIGGYTF	TGTGCCAGCTCAGACACAGGGATCGGAGGCTACACCTTC
-	medium-sized	TRBJ1-1	TRBV12-3/TRBV12-4	CASRHPNTEAFF	TGTGCCAGCAGGCACCCAAACACTGAAGCTTTCTTT
-	many	TRBJ2-7	TRBV10-2	CASSDPTRYEQYF	TGCGCCAGCAGTGACCCGACTCGCTACGAGCAGTACTTC
TRBD2	many	TRBJ2-1	TRBV5-4	CASQRTSGALNEQFF	TGTGCCAGCCAGAGAACTAGCGGGGCCCTCAATGAGCAGTTCTTC
-	many	TRBJ1-1	TRBV5-5	CASSPLGYDTEAFF	TGTGCCAGCAGCCCCCTAGGCTATGACACTGAAGCTTTCTTT
-	many	TRBJ1-1	TRBV19	CASSTTVGTEAFF	TGTGCCAGTAGTACAACGGTGGGCACTGAAGCTTTCTTT
-	-	TRBJ2-6	TRBV6-5	CASRGNSGANVLTF	TGTGCCAGCAGAGGGAACTCTGGGGCCAACGTCCTGACTTTC
-	-	TRBJ2-3	TRBV2	CASSEVFGSGDTQYF	TGTGCCAGCAGTGAAGTCTTCGGGAGTGGAGATACGCAGTATTTT
-	many	TRBJ2-2	TRBV5-5	CASSLFGGASTGELFF	TGTGCCAGCAGCTTGTTTGGGGGCGCAAGCACCGGGGAGCTGTTTTTT
-	many	TRBJ2-2	TRBV7-9	CASSPRRDWNTGELFF	TGTGCCAGCAGCCCGCGGCGGGATTGGAACACCGGGGAGCTGTTTTTT
-	-	TRBJ2-7	TRBV27	CASSLGPTGVQYF	TGTGCCAGCAGTCTAGGGCCAACGGGGGTGCAGTACTTC
TRBD1	-	TRBJ2-7	TRBV29-1	CSVEGKGTGGVYEQYF	TGCAGCGTTGAAGGGAAGGGGACAGGGGGCGTATACGAGCAGTACTTC
-	many	TRBJ1-5	TRBV27	CASSNQPQHF	TGTGCCAGCAGTAATCAGCCCCAGCATTTT
-	many	TRBJ2-3	TRBV7-9	CASSHRAADTQYF	TGTGCCAGCAGCCACCGAGCCGCAGATACGCAGTATTTT
-	many	TRBJ2-3	TRBV28	CASSPSWGGDLTDTQYF	TGTGCCAGCAGCCCATCGTGGGGCGGGGACCTCACAGATACGCAGTATTTT
TRBD1	many	TRBJ2-7	TRBV12-3/TRBV12-4	CASSPGTGGIYEQYF	TGTGCCAGCAGTCCAGGGACAGGCGGTATCTACGAGCAGTACTTC
-	-	TRBJ2-2	TRBV20-1	CGAPRSGELFF	TGCGGTGCTCCCAGATCCGGGGAGCTGTTTTTT
-	many	TRBJ2-5	TRBV3-1	CASSLGSRGETQYF	TGTGCCAGCAGCCTGGGATCCCGAGGGGAGACCCAGTACTTC
-	many	TRBJ2-1	TRBV29-1	CSAARGNEQFF	TGCAGCGCTGCTCGCGGGAATGAGCAGTTCTTC
-	many	TRBJ2-7	TRBV20-1	CSARSDYEQYF	TGCAGTGCGAGGTCTGACTACGAGCAGTACTTC